One sample yielded the 18 T cell receptor beta chains listed below, sequenced in a study of low-dose radiotherapy and immunotherapy resistance in tumors. The time point here: after trial treatment. Treatment specified: LDRT plus nivolumab, ipilimumab, low-dose cyclophosphamide and aspirin (RACIN trial). Priming of first-strand cDNA relied on TRAV- and TRBV-specific primers (covering alpha and beta chains). Both a constant-region primer and a V-primer adapter served to amplify TCRs across around 20 PCR cycles. One entry per CDR3 protein, called by TCRdb with MiXCR from the reads. The sample includes about 39,000 distinct CDR3 sequences, about a fifth seen only once; the top ten take about 8.3%. Sequences were derived from PBMCs, sampled after low-dose radiotherapy plus immunotherapy. All receptors come from a female donor with ovarian cancer.

This clonotype was recorded at least ten times. The chain employs TRBV3-1 and TRBJ1-5; a possible D gene is TRBD1 (5 bases). V gave up 5 bases and J gave up 8 bases, with 10 bases separating them. Germline V gene data show CDR1 as LGHDT and CDR2 as YNNKEL (reference sequence). The CDR3 is 12 amino acids. CDR3 loop: CASSSGGEPQHF. CDR3 nucleotides: TGTGCCAGCAGCAGCGGAGGGGAGCCCCAGCATTTT.

This clonotype was seen at least ten times. This rearrangement joins TRBV5-1 to TRBJ2-7; TRBD1 matches 8 bases. Looked up from germline, CDR1 is SGHRS and CDR2 is YFSETQ. The CDR3 runs 15 residues. J gave up 1 base and V 4 bases, and 7 bases lay outside the gene matches. The CDR3 region is CASSARDRSSYEQYF. The CDR3 DNA sequence: TGCGCCAGCAGCGCCCGGGACAGGTCATCCTACGAGCAGTACTTC. Variable domain in full (rest from reference TRBV5-1 and TRBJ2-7): KAGVTQTPRYLIKTRGQQVTLSCSPISGHRSVSWYQQTPGQGLQFLFEYFSETQRNKGNFPGRFSGRQFSNSRSEMNVSTLELGDSALYLCASSARDRSSYEQYFGPGTRLTVT.

This clonotype was observed a handful of times. The V and J genes are TRBV5-8 and TRBJ2-4; D not resolved. The CDR3 contains 13 residues. V was cut by 7 bases and J by 0 bases, with 8 bases left in between. The V gene's germline CDR1 is SGHTS and CDR2 YDEGEE. The CDR3 nucleotides read TGTGCCAGCCTCCCCCAAGCCAAAAACATTCAGTACTTC. It is translated as CASLPQAKNIQYF.

V gene TRBV28 combines with J gene TRBJ2-2; TRBD2 matches at 12 bases. There are 16 residues in the CDR3. Germline V gives CDR1 MDHEN, CDR2 SYDVKM. V lost 7 bases, J lost 7 bases, and 10 bases stayed unmatched. The CDR3 coding sequence is TGTGCCAGCATGTCTCGACTAGCGGGAGTGGTCGGGGAGCTGTTTTTT. This codes for CASMSRLAGVVGELFF.

Only a few counts were recorded for this clonotype. The chain uses TRBV5-1 and TRBJ2-2; 10 bases agree with TRBD1. This CDR3 comprises 16 residues. CDR1 and CDR2 from the germline V gene are SGHRS and YFSETQ. V lost 3 bases and J lost 1; bases outside the gene matches: 3. Written as DNA, the CDR3 is TGCGCCAGCAGCTCGGGACAGGGGATGAACACCGGGGAGCTGTTTTTT. Protein: CASSSGQGMNTGELFF.

This clonotype was recorded many times. The chain has TRBV12-3 or TRBV12-4 and TRBJ2-1; D tentatively fits TRBD1 or TRBD2 (5 bases each). V was pared by 7 bases and J by 8 bases, with 12 bases between. The CDR3 has 12 residues. The CDR3 sequence is CASNAGADEQFF. The CDR3 bases are TGTGCCAGCAACGCCGGGGCCGATGAGCAGTTCTTC.

The chain joins TRBV12-3 or TRBV12-4 to TRBJ2-2, with 11 bases matching TRBD2. V lost 7 bases to trimming and J lost 1 base; unmatched junction nucleotides: 11. This CDR3 has 18 residues. The CDR3 loop is CASIAGLAGGWNTGELFF. In DNA, the CDR3 is TGTGCCAGCATCGCGGGGCTAGCGGGAGGATGGAACACCGGGGAGCTGTTTTTT.

A note on this clonotype: The germline gene is not matched at one end of the junction; a read error may be the cause. The gene calls are TRBV24-1 and TRBJ2-2; TRBD2 matches 8 bases. This CDR3 has 15 amino acids. From germline, CDR1 is KGHDR and CDR2 SFDVKD. The CDR3 protein is CASSLGAGEGGELFF. The CDR3 bases are TGTGCCAGCAGTTTAGGAGCGGGAGAGGGCGGGGAGCTGTTTTTT.

This clonotype was seen many times. The chain links TRBV5-1 to TRBJ2-1; D is perhaps TRBD2 (6 bases). Germline V lookup: CDR1 SGHRS, CDR2 YFSETQ. Trimming stripped 0 bases from V and 4 bases from J, with 11 bases between. The CDR3 contains 15 residues. The CDR3 reads CASSLGSGEYNEQFF. The CDR3 DNA reads as TGCGCCAGCAGCTTGGGTAGCGGAGAGTACAATGAGCAGTTCTTC. Together with reference TRBV5-1 and TRBJ2-1, the CDR3 gives the full variable domain: KAGVTQTPRYLIKTRGQQVTLSCSPISGHRSVSWYQQTPGQGLQFLFEYFSETQRNKGNFPGRFSGRQFSNSRSEMNVSTLELGDSALYLCASSLGSGEYNEQFFGPGTRLTVL.

The chain employs TRBV28 and TRBJ2-1; D is unclear. CDR3 size: 16 residues. Germline V gene sequence: CDR1 MDHEN, CDR2 SYDVKM. The V gene lost 5 bases and the J gene lost 0 bases, with 14 bases spanning the gap. This chain's CDR3 is CASSAEHRYSYNEQFF. In DNA form, the CDR3 reads TGTGCCAGCAGTGCAGAACACCGATACTCCTACAATGAGCAGTTCTTC.

The V gene is TRBV28, the J gene TRBJ1-4; D uncertain. Trimming cost V 6 bases and J 8 bases, with 19 bases left between them. This CDR3 is 15 amino acids long. Germline V lookup: CDR1 MDHEN, CDR2 SYDVKM. The CDR3, as DNA: TGTGCCAGCAGCCCCTCCGGGCCTCGAAAGGAAAAACTGTTTTTT. Translation: CASSPSGPRKEKLFF.

Many counts were recorded for this clonotype. The chain uses TRBV6-2 or TRBV6-3 and TRBJ2-5, with a tentative D call TRBD1 (6 bases). Deletions cut 7 bases from V and 7 bases from J, with 19 bases between. This CDR3 comprises 14 residues. The germline V gene has CDR1 MNHEY and CDR2 SVGEGT. This CDR3 is CASILSGQFGTQYF. The CDR3 DNA sequence: TGTGCCAGCATTCTATCGGGACAATTCGGGACCCAGTACTTC.

The CDR3 spells CASSVGLAGNIQYF. CDR3 sequence (DNA): TGTGCCAGCAGCGTAGGTCTAGCGGGAAACATTCAGTACTTC. This chain connects TRBV9 to TRBJ2-4; 8 positions match TRBD2. This CDR3 has 14 residues. Unmatched junction bases numbered 2, after V lost 0 bases and J lost 6 bases. In germline, CDR1 is SGDLS, CDR2 YYNGEE.

This clonotype was counted many times. The rearrangement joins TRBV29-1 to TRBJ1-1; tentatively, D is TRBD1 (5 bases). The V and J ends lost 5 bases and 4 bases respectively, with 11 bases between them. Per germline, CDR1 SQVTM and CDR2 ANQGSEA. This CDR3 has 12 residues. CDR3 DNA: TGCAGCGTTAGCGGACATCGCACTGAAGCTTTCTTT. Its translation is CSVSGHRTEAFF. Combining the CDR3 with reference TRBV29-1 and TRBJ1-1 gives the whole variable domain SAVISQKPSRDICQRGTSLTIQCQVDSQVTMMFWYRQQPGQSLTLIATANQGSEATYESGFVIDKFPISRPNLTFSTLTVSNMSPEDSSIYLCSVSGHRTEAFFGQGTRLTVV.

This clonotype was observed a handful of times. The chain links TRBV5-4 to TRBJ2-7; the D gene is possibly TRBD2 (5 bases). The length of the CDR3 is 15 residues. The germline CDR1 and CDR2 sequences are SGHNT and YYREEE (reference sequence). The V end was cut by 2 bases, the J end by 1 base, with 13 bases between. The CDR3 coding sequence is TGTGCCAGCAGCTTCCCGGCTAGCTCTTCCTACGAGCAGTACTTC. This gives the protein CASSFPASSSYEQYF.

This clonotype has a count of ten or more. V and J are TRBV5-1 and TRBJ2-7; 9 positions match TRBD1. V lost 2 bases, J lost 2 bases, and 5 bases stayed unmatched. Germline assignment: CDR1 SGHRS and CDR2 YFSETQ. This CDR3 contains 15 residues. The CDR3 nucleotides are TGCGCCAGCAGCTTACCGGGACAGGGAGCCTACGAGCAGTACTTC. As protein: CASSLPGQGAYEQYF. Full variable domain (remainder filled in from reference TRBV5-1 and TRBJ2-7): KAGVTQTPRYLIKTRGQQVTLSCSPISGHRSVSWYQQTPGQGLQFLFEYFSETQRNKGNFPGRFSGRQFSNSRSEMNVSTLELGDSALYLCASSLPGQGAYEQYFGPGTRLTVT.

This clonotype was detected ten times or more. V gene TRBV18 combines with J gene TRBJ1-5; D gene ambiguous. The germline V and J ends were trimmed by 4 bases and 4 bases, with 14 bases remaining between them. CDR1 is KGHSH, CDR2 LQKENI, per germline. The CDR3 is 15 residues long. CDR3 residues: CASSLSHQENQPQHF. The CDR3 nucleotides read TGTGCCAGCTCACTATCACATCAGGAGAATCAGCCCCAGCATTTT.

By sample share, this clonotype is medium-sized. The chain uses TRBV28 and TRBJ2-3, with D hard to call. CDR3 length equals 14 residues. V was pared by 9 bases and J by 0 bases, with 13 bases between. Germline V gives CDR1 MDHEN, CDR2 SYDVKM. The CDR3 is CASSPDASTDTQYF. The CDR3 nucleotides read TGTGCCAGTTCCCCGGATGCTAGCACAGATACGCAGTATTTT.